This T cell receptor (beta chain) was identified during a study of cytomegalovirus exposure and HLA in healthy donors. Study-wide findings and caveats: Across HLA loci, a later analysis found differing TCR association rates, with DRB1 most and HLA-C fewest.

The germline V gene encodes CDR1 SNHLY and CDR2 FYNNEI. The V end was cut by 3 bases, the J end by 0 bases, with 15 bases between. The CDR3 has 18 residues. With respect to this clone: Its antigen remains unknown.

The PCR employed 60 Vbeta primers together with 13 Jbeta primers. Sequenced by immunoSEQ multiplex PCR; TCRdb stores in-frame clones only, minus some. This table has approximately 190,000 clones, 87% appearing once. The sequenced sample consisted of PBMCs. The rearrangement links TRBV2 to TRBJ1-6; D remains ambiguous. The sequence derives from a boy younger than 10 in good health and CMV-seronegative. The CDR3 reads CASSERRTGSSYNSPLHF. CDR3 DNA sequence: TGTGCCAGCAGTGAGAGAAGGACGGGAAGCTCCTATAATTCACCCCTCCACTTT.